This T cell receptor (beta chain) comes out of a study of cytomegalovirus exposure and HLA in healthy donors. Libraries were prepared by immunoSEQ multiplex PCR; TCRdb keeps only in-frame clonotypes and omits some of them. The sample includes around 120,000 clones, about 84% of them seen just once. Trimming at V came to 5 bases and at J to 6 bases, leaving 14 bases not matched to a gene. Germline V CDR1 and CDR2: SGHRS, YFSETQ. The CDR3 totals 16 residues. The sequenced material came from PBMCs. The gene calls are TRBV5-1 and TRBJ2-7, with 10 bases fitting TRBD1. The clonotype comes from a young man in good health and CMV-seronegative. DNA for the CDR3: TGCGCCAGCAGTCATTCCGGGACAGGGGTATCCCGCGAGCAGTACTTC. Protein sequence: CASSHSGTGVSREQYF. The whole variable domain, remainder taken from reference TRBV5-1 and TRBJ2-7, is KAGVTQTPRYLIKTRGQQVTLSCSPISGHRSVSWYQQTPGQGLQFLFEYFSETQRNKGNFPGRFSGRQFSNSRSEMNVSTLELGDSALYLCASSHSGTGVSREQYFGPGTRLTVT.